The clone carrying this T cell receptor (beta chain) was observed a few times. These data belong to a study of blood T cell repertoires in COVID-19. CDR3 length: 15 amino acids. Germline-derived CDR1 and CDR2 are SEHNR and FQNEAQ (reference sequence). Trimming took off 2 bases at V and 7 bases at J, with 12 bases between the two ends. The assay was immunoSEQ multiplex PCR, and TCRdb's table has in-frame clones only and misses some. The sample has more than 55,000 clones; 70% to 85% are singletons. Sequencing used peripheral blood. This clonotype was sampled from a human donor in a cohort sampled during active COVID-19. This sequence joins TRBV7-9 and TRBJ1-6, with no clear D. CDR3 in DNA: TGTGCCAGCAGCTTAAGGCAGACTCAAAATTCACCCCTCCACTTT. It is translated as CASSLRQTQNSPLHF.